The entry below describes one T cell receptor (beta chain). Next came a second PCR, run for about 6 to 11 cycles, which used a sample-barcoded 5' primer along with a J-beta primer mix. MiXCR, run by TCRdb on the 5' RACE reads, gives a single entry per CDR3 protein. Here the sample spans roughly 1,100,000 distinct CDR3 sequences, approximately 25% being singletons. The data derive from a study of blood T cells in healthy people across ages. The germline gives CDR1 MNHEY, CDR2 SVGEGT. This CDR3 region has 14 residues. The sample also formed part of further work on T cells of mothers and their children.

The sequence came from a girl under 10 years old in good health. The source material was blood. The V call is TRBV6-2 or TRBV6-3, the J call TRBJ2-5; no clear D. Matching the DNA end better, TRBJ2-1 makes the J call doubtful. CDR3 sequence: CASSYYRRQNEQFF. CDR3 DNA: TGTGCCAGCAGTTATTATCGACGGCAGAATGAGCAGTTCTTC.